The present T cell receptor (beta chain) was sequenced within a study of blood T cell repertoires in COVID-19. In the study overall: Collection of acute and convalescent COVID-19 samples took place in the United States, Italy and Spain. The analysed material was cDNA or gDNA that came from T cells, B-cell-depleted T cells, or PBMCs.

CDR3 length equals 13 residues. The germline gives CDR1 SEHNR, CDR2 FQNEAQ (reference sequence). V was cut by 5 bases and J by 0 bases, with 7 bases left in between. The method was immunoSEQ multiplex PCR; TCRdb's version includes in-frame clones alone and lacks a portion of them. Here the sample spans about 140,000 clones, roughly 80% being singletons. Sequencing used peripheral blood. The sequence came from a human donor in a cohort sampled during active COVID-19. The chain links TRBV7-9 to TRBJ1-1, with a weak D call TRBD1 (5 bases). In DNA form, the CDR3 reads TGTGCCAGCAGCGTACAGGTGAACACTGAAGCTTTCTTT. This sequence encodes CASSVQVNTEAFF.